The clone carrying this T cell receptor (beta chain) has just a few counts. Antigen: not known. CD25-based Treg depletion was applied to purified naive CD4+ T cells. Germline CDR1 and CDR2: KGHSH and LQKENI. There are 13 residues in the CDR3. The V end was cut by 2 bases, the J end by 4 bases, with 8 bases between. Constant-region reverse primers amplified full-length variable regions, followed by semi-nested Nested Universal Primer A PCR. TCRdb called the 5' RACE reads again in MiXCR, with one record for every CDR3 protein. The sample holds about 40,000 distinct CDR3 sequences, around 18% seen once. Regarding the study as a whole: Larger-cohort validation covered only one TCR beta V-J rearrangement. Tumor Treg TCRs overlapped most with tumor naive CD4+ cells.

The sequence came from a female donor with breast cancer. What was sequenced was naive CD4+ T cells sorted from a lymph node. Subset described: naive CD4+ T cells, CD4+CD45RA+CD25-. The genes are TRBV18 and TRBJ2-5; the D gene could be TRBD1 or TRBD2 (5 bases each). Here the CDR3 DNA reads TGTGCCAGCTCACCAGCCGGGGCAGAGACCCAGTACTTC. Translating gives CASSPAGAETQYF.